The entry that follows covers one T cell receptor beta chain sequence. Data came from immunoSEQ multiplex PCR; TCRdb stores just in-frame clones and leaves some out. The table has more than 65,000 clones, over 95% seen once. The sample belongs to a study of technical replicates of blood from a few donors. CDR3 size: 15 residues. V was pared by 3 bases and J by 7 bases, with 10 bases of the junction left unmatched. Looked up from germline, CDR1 is SGHVS and CDR2 is FNYEAQ. The specimen was T cells isolated from PBMCs. The TCR sequence derives from a human donor in good health. The V and J genes are TRBV7-6 and TRBJ1-1; 8 nucleotides align to TRBD1. In DNA, the CDR3 is TGTGCCAGCAGCTTTAATCGACAGGGGCAGAGTGAAGCTTTCTTT. This gives the protein CASSFNRQGQSEAFF.